This T cell receptor beta chain was observed in a study of regulatory dendritic cells for organ transplantation. Deletions cut 0 bases from V and 0 bases from J, with 15 bases between. Looked up from germline, CDR1 is LGHNA and CDR2 is YNFKEQ. The CDR3 consists of 18 residues. Sequenced by immunoSEQ multiplex PCR; TCRdb stores in-frame clones only, minus some. The sample holds roughly 35,000 clones, roughly 89% seen once. Study-level points and caveats: Memory T cells were less diverse than naive, with memory CD8+ most oligoclonal. Regulatory dendritic cells appeared to expand memory CD8+ clones less than mature ones. The authors noted considerable between-person heterogeneity in alloreactive memory CD8+ cells.

Note on this clone: Its antigen is not identified.

FACS sorted CD4+ or CD8+ T cells into CD45RA+ naive and CD45RO+ memory. Sequences were obtained from naive CD4+ T cells from blood. Indicated subset: CD45RA+ naive T cells. The chain recombines TRBV4-2 with TRBJ2-1; D gene ambiguous. The receptor was derived from a human donor in good health. Here the CDR3 DNA reads TGTGCCAGCAGCCAAGATAGGCGAATTGAAGGCTCCTACAATGAGCAGTTCTTC. This gives the protein CASSQDRRIEGSYNEQFF.